This T cell receptor (beta chain) was sequenced in a study of OX40 agonist ivuxolimab in advanced cancers. About the full investigation: The costimulatory receptor OX40 (CD134) was targeted by ivuxolimab, a fully human IgG2 agonistic monoclonal antibody. Intravenous ivuxolimab was administered to patients every 2 weeks at six dose levels: 0.01, 0.1, 0.3, 1.5, 3 and 10 mg/kg. Of the roughly 53 patients in dose escalation, approximately 20 had hepatocellular carcinoma, around 15 had melanoma, 9 had renal cell carcinoma and 9 had head and neck cancer. A male proportion of nearly 85% and a mean age of approximately 55 years, ranging from 23 to 79, were recorded for the dose-escalation cohort. Patients were allowed to have had prior anti-PD-1, anti-PD-L1 or anti-CTLA-4 therapy, and approximately 41% of the dose-escalation patients had previously received checkpoint inhibitors. Three dose-escalation patients achieved partial responses, one with hepatocellular carcinoma and two with cutaneous melanoma. Peripheral TCRbeta sequencing was intended to test whether TCR sequence diversity was altered and clonal T-cell expansion was caused by ivuxolimab. The paper covers the monotherapy dose-escalation part of the phase I ivuxolimab trial, which included N ≈ 57 patients.

To sequence the TCRbeta CDR3 region, genomic DNA was isolated from the sorted cells. The immunoSEQ Assay was used to sequence the TCRbeta CDR3 regions. Imported from immuneACCESS, the table was reduced by TCRdb to in-frame sequences with V and J called. These copies leave out some clones; in studies compared against another copy, an unresolved V gene accounts for under half, and the cause of the remainder is not known. The sample contains around 76,000 clones, roughly nine tenths of them found a single time. The ten largest clones take up around 13% of the sample. The germline V gene supplies CDR1 MNHEY and CDR2 SVGAGI. The CDR3 numbers 13 residues from cysteine through phenylalanine. The only DNA kept is the CDR3, 39 bases in frame from the first base. V and J are truncated by 1 base and 2 bases respectively, leaving an intervening sequence of 6 bases. Beyond this particular receptor, the publication reports: Low levels of normalized T-cell clonal expansion were also seen in some patients who did not respond. After ivuxolimab, expanded clones were on average more numerous among CD8+ T cells than among CD4+ T cells. In the 0.1-3.0 mg/kg groups, partial responders had among the lowest normalized peripheral clonal expansion, particularly in CD8+ T cells. Antigen specificity was not determined for the clonally expanded peripheral T cells. At doses of 0.1 to 3.0 mg/kg, clonal expansion of both CD4+ and CD8+ blood T cells was observed from baseline to week 6.

Details on this clone: The clone's antigen remains unknown. Base qualities are not provided; no much larger clone lies one nucleotide away.

The trial excluded patients who had a history of autoimmune disease or who were on systemic immunosuppression. Peripheral blood for TCR sequencing was collected from all dose cohorts at baseline, on cycle 4 day 1, and on cycle 7 day 1. Samples came from an open-label, multicenter, first-in-human phase I dose-escalation trial of ivuxolimab. Adults with locally advanced or metastatic melanoma, renal cell, hepatocellular, or head and neck squamous cell carcinoma were enrolled in the trial. CD4+ and CD8+ T cells were sorted separately from peripheral blood before TCR sequencing. In this chain, TRBV6-5 is recombined with TRBJ2-7; there is no confident call for the D gene. Sample: CD4+ or CD8+ T cells sorted from blood, taken in a trial of the OX40 agonist ivuxolimab. This clonotype originated in an adult with an advanced solid tumor such as melanoma, head and neck, liver or kidney cancer. The CDR3 protein is CASSYLEAYEQYF. The nucleotides are TGTGCCAGCAGTTACTTGGAAGCCTACGAGCAGTACTTC.